Here is one T cell receptor (beta chain) with its context. The data originate from a study of immune evolution from preneoplasia to lung adenocarcinoma. Per the germline V gene, CDR1 is MNHEY and CDR2 is SVGAGI. The CDR3 runs 16 residues. Between the trimmed V and J ends, which lost 2 bases and 4 bases, there was a span of 17 bases. Only in-frame clones appear in the TCRdb table, and some are missing; sequencing was by immunoSEQ multiplex PCR. This sample has approximately 9,600 clones, with around 82% found just once. This chain connects TRBV6-5 to TRBJ1-1; D perhaps matches TRBD1 (6 bases). The receptor was isolated from a person in their 70s with lung adenocarcinoma. Sequencing was carried out using FFPE minimally invasive lung adenocarcinoma tissue. CDR3 DNA sequence: TGTGCCAGCAGTTACCGTGGTTCCGGGGGGCCCACTGAAGCTTTCTTT. It encodes CASSYRGSGGPTEAFF.